Detailed here is one T cell receptor (beta chain). Its cognate antigen is unknown. The data were obtained in a study of cytomegalovirus exposure and HLA in healthy donors. Findings and caveats of the study: After further analysis at a later stage, 15,000 to 20,000 TCR beta sequences were associated with HLA alleles at 0.05 false discovery rate.

The study ran its PCR with 60 Vbeta and 13 Jbeta primers. Using immunoSEQ multiplex PCR, the repertoire was profiled, and TCRdb retains in-frame clones only, with some absent. Of hundreds of thousands of clones in the sample, more than 60% were seen once. The receptor was derived from a girl aged 2 to 10 in good health and CMV-seronegative. The sequencing sample was made of PBMCs.

In nucleotides, the CDR3 is TGTGCCAGCACTACCACCGGGACAGACGTCTCCTACGAGCAGTACTTC. Protein: CASTTTGTDVSYEQYF. The chain couples TRBV27 to TRBJ2-7, with 7 bases lining up with TRBD1. The J segment lost 0 bases and the V segment lost 7 bases, leaving 12 bases of the junction unmatched. The CDR3 sequence is 16 residues long. CDR1 and CDR2 from the germline V gene are MNHEY and SMNVEV (reference sequence).